These 18 T cell receptor beta chains came from one sample sequenced in a study of T cells in Graves' hyperthyroidism and ophthalmopathy (dated by TCRdb to the late 2010s). The method behind the library was multiplex PCR. The sequencer was an Illumina HiSeq 2000. TCR beta CDR3 regions were amplified from RNA transcripts. A first-round RT-PCR of the TCR CDR3 used the HTBI primer set with the Qiagen OneStep RT-PCR kit. In TCRdb, the public reads were trimmed at Q25 with fastp and aligned with MiXCR, with productive beta chains retained. Each record represents a unique CDR3 protein, reported with the most common genes and DNA among its rows. The sample contains approximately 630,000 distinct CDR3 sequences, around 15% of them found a single time. The ten most abundant clones make up less than 4.5% of the sample. Sample: blood. Receptors were obtained from a woman aged 25 to 39 with Graves' hyperthyroidism.

The chain has TRBV20-1 and TRBJ1-5; D is ambiguous. The CDR3 sequence is 16 residues long. Germline loops: CDR1 DFQATT, CDR2 SNEGSKA (reference sequence). Trimming stripped 3 bases from V and 5 bases from J, with 20 bases between. For the CDR3, the DNA is TGCAGTGCTAGTCTTAGGCCTTTTCTTATGTATCAGCCCCAGCATTTT. Translated: CSASLRPFLMYQPQHF.

This clonotype came up many times. The chain carries TRBV9 and TRBJ2-1; D is undetermined. Trimming took 4 bases from V and 6 from J, leaving 11 bases between them. The CDR3 covers 13 residues. Germline CDR1 is SGDLS and CDR2 is YYNGEE. CDR3 DNA: TGTGCCAGCAGCCTACGACTGGGCAATGAGCAGTTCTTC. Amino acids: CASSLRLGNEQFF.

This clonotype was recorded many times. The rearrangement uses TRBV29-1 and TRBJ1-2; D ambiguous. Germline V gene sequence: CDR1 SQVTM, CDR2 ANQGSEA. The CDR3 runs to 11 residues. Deletions cut 4 bases from V and 10 bases from J, with 13 bases between. The CDR3 nucleotides are TGCAGCGTTGTGGCGGCAGATCTCTACACCTTC. Its translation: CSVVAADLYTF.

This clonotype showed up just a few times. V usage is TRBV6-1 and J usage is TRBJ1-1, with unresolved D. This CDR3 comprises 16 residues. Trimming stripped 5 bases from V and 4 bases from J, with 20 bases between. Germline lookup yields CDR1 MNHNS and CDR2 SASEGT. This CDR3 reads CASSLTVAGLGTEAFF. In DNA, the CDR3 is TGTGCCAGCAGTCTAACAGTGGCGGGGTTGGGCACTGAAGCTTTCTTT.

Only a few counts were recorded for this clonotype. The chain's CDR3 is CASRSTRGQGVQETQYF. Here the CDR3 DNA reads TGTGCCAGCAGATCGACTCGCGGACAGGGCGTACAAGAGACCCAGTACTTC. The chain joins TRBV12-3 or TRBV12-4 to TRBJ2-5; 8 nucleotides align to TRBD1. V was pared by 6 bases and J by 2 bases, with 14 bases of the junction left unmatched. This CDR3 comprises 17 residues.

This clonotype was picked up a small number of times. With a much larger clone just one base away, this may be a read error. The chain links TRBV30 to TRBJ2-7, with 10 bases matching TRBD2. The junction had 8 bases not matched to a gene; V was cut back by 5 bases and J by 4 bases. In germline, CDR1 is GTSNPN, CDR2 SVGIG (reference sequence). This CDR3 region has 14 residues. The CDR3 DNA is TGTGCCTGGGGACATAGCGGGAGGTCATACGAGCAGTACTTC. Its protein is CAWGHSGRSYEQYF. The full variable domain, with the rest looked up from reference TRBV30 and TRBJ2-7, is SQTIHQWPATLVQPVGSPLSLECTVEGTSNPNLYWYRQAAGRGLQLLFYSVGIGQISSEVPQNLSASRPQDRQFILSSKKLLLSDSGFYLCAWGHSGRSYEQYFGPGTRLTVT.

This clonotype showed up many times. J is TRBJ1-5 and V is TRBV20-1; D ambiguous. Per the germline V gene, CDR1 is DFQATT and CDR2 is SNEGSKA (reference sequence). V lost 1 base and J 0 bases, leaving 7 bases between the germline ends. There are 14 residues in the CDR3. In DNA form, the CDR3 reads TGCAGTGCTAGAGCATGGGATAGCAATCAGCCCCAGCATTTT. Translation: CSARAWDSNQPQHF.

This clonotype appeared a few times. The chain employs TRBV24-1 and TRBJ2-3, with unresolved D. Germline-derived CDR1 and CDR2 are KGHDR and SFDVKD. Deletions cut 3 bases from V and 6 bases from J, with 9 bases between. The CDR3 extends over 13 amino acids. CDR3 amino acids: CATSDLGPDTQYF. The DNA of the CDR3 is TGTGCCACCAGTGATCTCGGACCCGATACGCAGTATTTT.

A few counts support this clonotype. The rearrangement joins TRBV6-4 to TRBJ1-2; D might be TRBD1 (5 bases). This CDR3 is 12 amino acids long. V was shortened by 3 bases and J by 7 bases, with 9 bases between the two germline ends. In germline, CDR1 is MRHNA, CDR2 SNTAGT. The CDR3 sequence is CASSDTGGGYTF. The DNA for the CDR3 is TGTGCCAGCAGTGATACAGGCGGTGGCTACACCTTC.

V gene TRBV5-1 combines with J gene TRBJ2-7; D tentatively fits TRBD1 or TRBD2 (5 bases each). CDR1 and CDR2 (germline): SGHRS, YFSETQ. CDR3 length: 14 residues. Trimming took 3 bases from V and 7 from J, leaving 17 bases between them. This CDR3 is CASSSRDGLGEQYF. CDR3 in DNA: TGCGCCAGCAGCTCACGGGACGGCCTGGGGGAGCAGTACTTC.

The chain has TRBV12-5 and TRBJ1-2, with 8 bases aligning to TRBD1. CDR3 length: 19 amino acids. In germline, CDR1 is LGHNT, CDR2 FRNRAP. V was clipped by 0 bases and J by 5 bases; unmatched bases: 17. CDR3 protein: CASGLVSLLRQGKRYGYTF. The CDR3 region has the DNA TGTGCTAGTGGTTTGGTATCCCTCCTAAGACAGGGGAAGAGGTATGGCTACACCTTC. The full variable domain, its missing parts supplied by reference TRBV12-5 and TRBJ1-2, is DARVTQTPRHKVTEMGQEVTMRCQPILGHNTVFWYRQTMMQGLELLAYFRNRAPLDDSGMPKDRFSAEMPDATLATLKIQPSEPRDSAVYFCASGLVSLLRQGKRYGYTFGSGTRLTVV.

CDR3 bases: TGTGCCAGCAGCTTAGACGGGAAAGGGCAGTACTTC. It translates to CASSLDGKGQYF. The chain recombines TRBV7-2 with TRBJ2-7, with a tentative D call TRBD2 (5 bases). Germline CDR1 reads SGHTA; CDR2 reads FQGNSA. The CDR3 consists of 12 residues. V was pared by 1 base and J by 9 bases, with 10 bases between. Combining the CDR3 with reference TRBV7-2 and TRBJ2-7 gives the whole variable domain GAGVSQSPSNKVTEKGKDVELRCDPISGHTALYWYRQSLGQGLEFLIYFQGNSAPDKSGLPSDRFSAERTGGSVSTLTIQRTQQEDSAVYLCASSLDGKGQYFGPGTRLTVT.

This clonotype was recorded many times. This rearrangement joins TRBV2 to TRBJ2-5, with TRBD2 as a possible D gene (5 bases). From germline, CDR1 is SNHLY and CDR2 FYNNEI. CDR3 length: 17 amino acids. The ends were cut back, 4 bases at V and 1 base at J, with 19 bases in the middle. Here the CDR3 DNA reads TGTGCCAGCAGTGGGAGGTTGGACCAGAGGTCCCAAGAGACCCAGTACTTC. The encoded protein is CASSGRLDQRSQETQYF.

This clonotype was observed at least ten times. J is TRBJ2-6 and V is TRBV11-2; TRBD2 is a possible D gene (5 bases). Germline V gene lookup returns CDR1 SGHAT and CDR2 FQNNGV. With 5 bases removed from V and 1 base from J, the gap between germline ends came to 12 bases. The CDR3 consists of 16 residues. The CDR3 protein is CASSRSRGSGANVLTF. DNA of the CDR3: TGTGCCAGCAGCCGATCTAGAGGGTCTGGGGCCAACGTCCTGACTTTC.

This clonotype was observed many times. One junction end does not reproduce the germline sequence, and a read error may be involved. The J gene is TRBJ2-1, the V gene TRBV4-1, with D unresolved. The CDR3 contains 12 residues. The germline gives CDR1 MGHRA, CDR2 YSYEKL. CDR3 amino acids: CASSQDYNEQFF. CDR3 in DNA: TGTGCCAGCAGCCAAGACTACAATGAGCAGTTCTTC.

This clonotype appeared a few times. This chain joins TRBV9 and TRBJ2-3, with 11 bases matching TRBD2. The CDR3 runs 16 residues. CDR1 and CDR2 (germline): SGDLS, YYNGEE. V shed 4 bases and J 2 bases; nucleotides not matched to a gene: 6. The CDR3 region has the DNA TGTGCCAGCAGCTCCGGGACTAGCGGATACACAGATACGCAGTATTTT. Its translation is CASSSGTSGYTDTQYF.

This clonotype appeared many times. This rearrangement joins TRBV28 to TRBJ1-6; D not certain. CDR3 size: 13 residues. In germline, CDR1 is MDHEN, CDR2 SYDVKM. Trimming removed 10 bases at V and 6 bases at J, with 13 bases between. The CDR3 DNA follows: TGTGCCACCGTGGAGGGTAGTAATTCACCCCTCCACTTT. This codes for CATVEGSNSPLHF.

This chain uses TRBV30 with TRBJ2-7; D gene uncertain. The CDR3 runs to 14 residues. The germline CDR1 and CDR2 sequences are GTSNPN and SVGIG (reference sequence). Trimming cost V 0 bases and J 4 bases, with 13 bases left between them. CDR3 DNA: TGTGCCTGGAGTGTTAAGCTGAAGCCTTACGAGCAGTACTTC. Residues: CAWSVKLKPYEQYF. Using reference TRBV30 and TRBJ2-7 for the parts outside the CDR3, the full variable domain is SQTIHQWPATLVQPVGSPLSLECTVEGTSNPNLYWYRQAAGRGLQLLFYSVGIGQISSEVPQNLSASRPQDRQFILSSKKLLLSDSGFYLCAWSVKLKPYEQYFGPGTRLTVT.